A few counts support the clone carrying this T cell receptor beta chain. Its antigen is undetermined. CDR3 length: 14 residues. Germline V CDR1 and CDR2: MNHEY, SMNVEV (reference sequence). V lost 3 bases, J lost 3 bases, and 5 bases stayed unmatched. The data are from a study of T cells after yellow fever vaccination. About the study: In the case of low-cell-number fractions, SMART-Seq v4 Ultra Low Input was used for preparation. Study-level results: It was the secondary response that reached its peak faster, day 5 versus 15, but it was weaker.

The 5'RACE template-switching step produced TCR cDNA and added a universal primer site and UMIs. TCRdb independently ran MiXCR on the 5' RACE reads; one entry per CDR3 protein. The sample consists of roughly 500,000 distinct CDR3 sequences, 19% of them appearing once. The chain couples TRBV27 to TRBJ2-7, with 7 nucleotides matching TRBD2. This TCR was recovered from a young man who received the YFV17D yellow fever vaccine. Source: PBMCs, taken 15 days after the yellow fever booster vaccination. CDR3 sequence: CASSFLTGGYEQYF. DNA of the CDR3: TGTGCCAGCAGTTTCTTGACGGGAGGCTACGAGCAGTACTTC.